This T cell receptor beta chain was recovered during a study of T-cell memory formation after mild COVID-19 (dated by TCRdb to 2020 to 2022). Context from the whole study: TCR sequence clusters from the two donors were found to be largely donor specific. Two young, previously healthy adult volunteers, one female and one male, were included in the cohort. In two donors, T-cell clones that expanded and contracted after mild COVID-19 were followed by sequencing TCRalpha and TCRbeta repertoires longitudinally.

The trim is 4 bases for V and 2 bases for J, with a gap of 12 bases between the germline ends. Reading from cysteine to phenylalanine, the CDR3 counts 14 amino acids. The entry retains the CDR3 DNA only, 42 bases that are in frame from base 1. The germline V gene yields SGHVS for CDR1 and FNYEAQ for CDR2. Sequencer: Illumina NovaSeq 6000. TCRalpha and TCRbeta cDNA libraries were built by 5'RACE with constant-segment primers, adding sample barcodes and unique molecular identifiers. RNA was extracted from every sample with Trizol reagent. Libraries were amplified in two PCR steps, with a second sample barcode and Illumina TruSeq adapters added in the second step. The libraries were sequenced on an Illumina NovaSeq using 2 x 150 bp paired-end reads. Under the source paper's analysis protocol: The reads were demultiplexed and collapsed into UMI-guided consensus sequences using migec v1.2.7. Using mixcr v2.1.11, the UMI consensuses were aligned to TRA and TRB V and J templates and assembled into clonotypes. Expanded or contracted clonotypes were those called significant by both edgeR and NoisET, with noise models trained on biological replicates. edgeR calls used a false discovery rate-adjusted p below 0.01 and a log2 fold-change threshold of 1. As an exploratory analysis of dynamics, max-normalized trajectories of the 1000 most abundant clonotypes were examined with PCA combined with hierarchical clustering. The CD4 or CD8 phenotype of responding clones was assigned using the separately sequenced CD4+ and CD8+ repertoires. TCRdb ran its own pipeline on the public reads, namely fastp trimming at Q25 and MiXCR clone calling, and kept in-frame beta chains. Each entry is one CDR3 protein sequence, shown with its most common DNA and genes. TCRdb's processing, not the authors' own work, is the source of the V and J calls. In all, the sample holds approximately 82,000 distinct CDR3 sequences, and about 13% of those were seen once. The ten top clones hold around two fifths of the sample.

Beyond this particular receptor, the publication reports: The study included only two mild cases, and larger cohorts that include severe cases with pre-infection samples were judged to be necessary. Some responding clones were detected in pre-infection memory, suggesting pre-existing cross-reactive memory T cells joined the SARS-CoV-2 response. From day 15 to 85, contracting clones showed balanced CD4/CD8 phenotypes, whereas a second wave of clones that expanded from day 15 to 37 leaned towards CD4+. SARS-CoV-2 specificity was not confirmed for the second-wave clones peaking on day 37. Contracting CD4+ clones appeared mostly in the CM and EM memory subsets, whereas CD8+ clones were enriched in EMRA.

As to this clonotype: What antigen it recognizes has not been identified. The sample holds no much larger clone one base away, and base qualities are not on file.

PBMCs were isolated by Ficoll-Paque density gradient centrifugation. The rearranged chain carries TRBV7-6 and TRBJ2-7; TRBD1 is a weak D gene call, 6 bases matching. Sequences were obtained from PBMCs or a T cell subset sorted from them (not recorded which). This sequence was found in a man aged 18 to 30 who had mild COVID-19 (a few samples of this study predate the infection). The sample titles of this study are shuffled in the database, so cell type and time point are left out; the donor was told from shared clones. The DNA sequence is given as TGTGCCAGCAGCTCCGAGGGACATACCTACGAGCAGTACTTC. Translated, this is CASSSEGHTYEQYF.